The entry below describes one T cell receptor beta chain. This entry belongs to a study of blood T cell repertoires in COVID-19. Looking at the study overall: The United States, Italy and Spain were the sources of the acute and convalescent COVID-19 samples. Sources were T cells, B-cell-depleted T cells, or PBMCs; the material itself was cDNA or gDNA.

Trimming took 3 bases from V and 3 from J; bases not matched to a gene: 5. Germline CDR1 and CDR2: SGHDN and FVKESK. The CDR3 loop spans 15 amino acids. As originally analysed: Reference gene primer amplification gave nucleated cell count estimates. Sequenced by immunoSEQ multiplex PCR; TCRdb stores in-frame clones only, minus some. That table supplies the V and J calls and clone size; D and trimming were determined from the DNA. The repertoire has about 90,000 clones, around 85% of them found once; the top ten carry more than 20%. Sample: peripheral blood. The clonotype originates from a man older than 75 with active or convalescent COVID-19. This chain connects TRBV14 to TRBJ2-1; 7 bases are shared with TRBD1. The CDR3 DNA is TGTGCCAGCAGCCAGTGGACAGGAGTCTACAATGAGCAGTTCTTC. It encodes CASSQWTGVYNEQFF. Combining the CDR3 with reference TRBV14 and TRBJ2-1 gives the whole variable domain EAGVTQFPSHSVIEKGQTVTLRCDPISGHDNLYWYRRVMGKEIKFLLHFVKESKQDESGMPNNRFLAERTGGTYSTLKVQPAELEDSGVYFCASSQWTGVYNEQFFGPGTRLTVL.